One and the same sample provided the 3 T cell receptor beta chains below, sequenced in a study of CD8+ T cells in alopecia areata. Specified treatment: oral pan-JAK inhibitor, 5-10 mg twice daily. Extraction of RNA preceded its reverse transcription into cDNA, which served as the sequencing template. TCRdb's copy holds only in-frame clones and misses some; the assay was immunoSEQ multiplex PCR. The table has 90,000 to 150,000 clones, about 50% seen once. This sample comprised CD4+ T cells sorted from blood, obtained at week 4, from a patient treated with tofacitinib. Receptor source: a human donor with alopecia areata.

The rearrangement joins TRBV6-5 to TRBJ2-7; D is unclear. The ends were cut back, 3 bases at V and 9 bases at J, with 15 bases in the middle. CDR3 size: 13 residues. Germline CDR1 reads MNHEY; CDR2 reads SVGAGI. CDR3 DNA: TGTGCCAGCAGTTATATGGTGGGTCGGCCGCAGTACTTC. It encodes CASSYMVGRPQYF.

This sequence joins TRBV5-1 and TRBJ1-2, with 7 bases aligning to TRBD1. Trimming at V came to 0 bases and at J to 2 bases, leaving 4 bases not matched to a gene. Germline V gene sequence: CDR1 SGHRS, CDR2 YFSETQ. This CDR3 spans 15 amino acids. The CDR3 loop is CASSLVSTGNYGYTF. The CDR3 DNA is TGCGCCAGCAGCTTGGTTTCGACAGGGAACTATGGCTACACCTTC.

This clone appeared a single time. The V and J genes are TRBV6-1 and TRBJ1-1; tentative D call: TRBD1 (5 bases). V was clipped by 7 bases and J by 3 bases, with 18 bases between them. Germline loops: CDR1 MNHNS, CDR2 SASEGT. CDR3 length: 15 residues. CDR3 nucleotide sequence: TGTGCCAGCACTCCAAGGGGCAGCTCGGACACTGAAGCTTTCTTT. Residues: CASTPRGSSDTEAFF.